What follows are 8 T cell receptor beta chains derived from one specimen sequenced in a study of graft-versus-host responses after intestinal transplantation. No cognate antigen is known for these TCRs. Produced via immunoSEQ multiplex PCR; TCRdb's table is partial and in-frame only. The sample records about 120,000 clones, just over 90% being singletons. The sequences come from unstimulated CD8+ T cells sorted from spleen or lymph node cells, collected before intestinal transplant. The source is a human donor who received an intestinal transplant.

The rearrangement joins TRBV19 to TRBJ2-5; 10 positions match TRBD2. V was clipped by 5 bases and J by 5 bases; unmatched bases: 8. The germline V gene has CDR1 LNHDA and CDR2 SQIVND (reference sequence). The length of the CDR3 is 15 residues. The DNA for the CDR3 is TGTGCCAGTAGTTGGGGGGCTAGCGGGAGTGAGACCCAGTACTTC. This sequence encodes CASSWGASGSETQYF.

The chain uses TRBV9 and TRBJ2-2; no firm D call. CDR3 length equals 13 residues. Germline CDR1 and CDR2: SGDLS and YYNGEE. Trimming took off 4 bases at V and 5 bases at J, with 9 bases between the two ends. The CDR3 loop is CASSTMVTGELFF. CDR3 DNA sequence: TGTGCCAGCAGCACTATGGTAACCGGGGAGCTGTTTTTT.

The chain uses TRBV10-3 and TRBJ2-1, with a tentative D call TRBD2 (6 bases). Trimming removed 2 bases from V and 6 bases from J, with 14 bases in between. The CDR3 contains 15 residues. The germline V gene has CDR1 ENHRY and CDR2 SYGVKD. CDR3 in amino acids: CAISEIPRSGNEQFF. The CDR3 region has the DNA TGTGCCATCAGTGAGATCCCACGTAGCGGCAATGAGCAGTTCTTC.

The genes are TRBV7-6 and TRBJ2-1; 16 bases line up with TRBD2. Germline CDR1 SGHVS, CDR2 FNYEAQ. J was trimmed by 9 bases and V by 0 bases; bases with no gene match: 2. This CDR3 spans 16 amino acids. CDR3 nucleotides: TGTGCCAGCAGCTTAGCGGGACTAGCGGGAGGGGGTGAGCAGTTCTTC. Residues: CASSLAGLAGGGEQFF.

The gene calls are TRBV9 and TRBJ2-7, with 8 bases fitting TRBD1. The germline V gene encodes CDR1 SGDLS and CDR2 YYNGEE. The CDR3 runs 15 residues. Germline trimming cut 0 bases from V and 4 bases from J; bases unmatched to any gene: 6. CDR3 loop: CASSVVQGAWYEQYF. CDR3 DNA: TGTGCCAGCAGCGTAGTTCAGGGGGCGTGGTACGAGCAGTACTTC.

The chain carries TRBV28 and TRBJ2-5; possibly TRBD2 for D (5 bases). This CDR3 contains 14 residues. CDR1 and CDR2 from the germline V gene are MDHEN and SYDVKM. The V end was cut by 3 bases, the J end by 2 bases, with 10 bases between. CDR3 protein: CASSFAGNQETQYF. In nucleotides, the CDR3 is TGTGCCAGCAGTTTCGCCGGGAATCAAGAGACCCAGTACTTC.

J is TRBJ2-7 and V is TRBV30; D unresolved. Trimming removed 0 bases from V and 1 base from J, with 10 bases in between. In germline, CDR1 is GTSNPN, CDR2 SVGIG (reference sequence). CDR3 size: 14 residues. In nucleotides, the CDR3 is TGTGCCTGGAGTGTATTGGGCGGTTCCTACGAGCAGTACTTC. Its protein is CAWSVLGGSYEQYF.

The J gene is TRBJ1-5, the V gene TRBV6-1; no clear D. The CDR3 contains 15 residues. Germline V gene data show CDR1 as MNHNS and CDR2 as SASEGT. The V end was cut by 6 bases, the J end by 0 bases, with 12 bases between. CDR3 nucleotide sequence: TGTGCCAGCAGGGAGTTCGGGGTTAGCAATCAGCCCCAGCATTTT. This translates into CASREFGVSNQPQHF.